This T cell receptor beta chain was recovered during a study of cytomegalovirus exposure and HLA in healthy donors. Germline V gene data show CDR1 as MNHNS and CDR2 as SASEGT. The V gene lost 8 bases and the J gene lost 0 bases, with 11 bases spanning the gap. CDR3 length equals 14 residues. The study, taken as a whole, reports: Other equally common chains were less clonally expanded than HLA-associated TCR beta chains, a later analysis showed.

The PCR made use of 60 Vbeta and 13 Jbeta primers. Some clones are missing from TCRdb's copy, which holds only in-frame ones; the method was immunoSEQ multiplex PCR. The profile shows approximately 82,000 clones, around 76% of them singletons. Points on this clone: Its antigen remains unknown.

This receptor was identified in a woman between 45 and 60 years old in good health and CMV-seropositive. The sample taken for sequencing was PBMCs. The chain has TRBV6-1 and TRBJ1-3, with D possibly TRBD1 on 5 matching bases. The CDR3 DNA reads as TGTGCCAGCCGGGGGACGGTCTCTGGAAACACCATATATTTT. As protein: CASRGTVSGNTIYF.